This T cell receptor beta chain was found in a study of CD8 T cell repertoires and HIV-1 epitope variants. CDR1 and CDR2 (germline): MDHEN, SYDVKM. CDR3 length: 13 amino acids. V shed 2 bases and J shed 7 bases, with 9 bases lying between them. Worth noting for this clone: Its antigen is as yet unknown.

Generated by immunoSEQ multiplex PCR, the TCRdb table keeps only in-frame clones and is missing some. The sample holds several thousand clones, less than 75% seen once. The receptor comes from a male donor with HIV. Sequenced: cultured CD8+ T cells derived from PBMCs. The chain uses TRBV28 and TRBJ2-4; D not resolved. The CDR3 coding sequence is TGTGCCAGCAGTTTACTCAGTGTGAACATTCAGTACTTC. Amino acid sequence: CASSLLSVNIQYF.